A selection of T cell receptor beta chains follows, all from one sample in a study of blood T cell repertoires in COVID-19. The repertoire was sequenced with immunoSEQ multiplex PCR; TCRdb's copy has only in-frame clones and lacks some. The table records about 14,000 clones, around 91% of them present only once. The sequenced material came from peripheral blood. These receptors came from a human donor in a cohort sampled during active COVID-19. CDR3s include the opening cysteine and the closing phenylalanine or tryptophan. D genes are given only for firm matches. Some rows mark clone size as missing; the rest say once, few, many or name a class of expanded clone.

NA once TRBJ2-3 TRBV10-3 CAISSDTTDTQYF TGTGCCATCAGTTCGGACACCACAGATACGCAGTATTTT
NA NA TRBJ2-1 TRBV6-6 CASSRTDSYNEQFF TGTGCCAGCAGTAGGACAGACTCATACAATGAGCAGTTCTTC
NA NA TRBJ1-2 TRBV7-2 CASSGGGLNYGYTF TGTGCCAGCAGCGGGGGGGGTCTAAACTATGGCTACACCTTC
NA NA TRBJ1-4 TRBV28 CASSAQLATNEKLFF TGTGCCAGCAGTGCACAGCTTGCAACTAATGAAAAACTGTTTTTT
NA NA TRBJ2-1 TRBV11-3 CASSPGVTPYNEQFF TGTGCCAGCAGCCCAGGGGTAACTCCCTACAATGAGCAGTTCTTC
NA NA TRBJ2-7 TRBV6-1 CASSEGGGGYEQYF TGTGCCAGCAGTGAAGGTGGGGGCGGCTACGAGCAGTACTTC
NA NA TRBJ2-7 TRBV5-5 CASSLEQGNSYEQYF TGTGCCAGCAGCTTGGAACAGGGAAACTCCTACGAGCAGTACTTC
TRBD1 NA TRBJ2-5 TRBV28 CASSLAWGRGRETQYF TGTGCCAGCAGTTTAGCCTGGGGCAGGGGGCGAGAGACCCAGTACTTC
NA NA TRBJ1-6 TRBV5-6 CASSLKGVGSPLHF TGTGCCAGCAGCTTAAAGGGAGTGGGTTCACCCCTCCACTTT
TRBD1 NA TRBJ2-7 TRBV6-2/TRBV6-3 CASSWGQGPYEQYF TGTGCCAGCAGTTGGGGACAGGGCCCCTACGAGCAGTACTTC
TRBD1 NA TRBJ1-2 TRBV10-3 CAISESGQTNYGYTF TGTGCCATCAGTGAGTCGGGACAGACTAACTATGGCTACACCTTC
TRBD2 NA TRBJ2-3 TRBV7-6 CASSLAGAGGPTDTQYF TGTGCCAGCAGCTTAGCAGGGGCGGGAGGGCCAACAGATACGCAGTATTTT
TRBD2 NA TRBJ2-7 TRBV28 CASSIPGLAAYEQYF TGTGCCAGCAGCATACCGGGACTAGCGGCCTACGAGCAGTACTTC